This TCR beta chain was recovered during a study of technical replicates of blood from a few donors. Unmatched junction bases numbered 6, after V lost 2 bases and J lost 11 bases. CDR1 and CDR2 (germline): MDHEN, SYDVKM. The length of the CDR3 is 13 residues. Assay: immunoSEQ multiplex PCR; the TCRdb copy retains only in-frame clones and omits some. The sample includes just over 75,000 clones, 90% to 95% of them seen just once. Input material: T cells isolated from PBMCs. V and J are TRBV28 and TRBJ2-1; 7 nucleotides agree with TRBD2. This TCR came from a human donor in good health. This CDR3 is CASSLLAEYKQFF. CDR3 DNA: TGTGCCAGCAGTTTACTAGCGGAATATAAGCAGTTCTTC.